Listed below are T cell receptor beta chains from one sample, sequenced in a study of T cell changes during pregnancy in multiple sclerosis. Clones were sequenced by immunoSEQ multiplex PCR, and TCRdb holds only the in-frame ones, with some missing. Of tens of thousands of clones listed, over 85% are singletons. The specimen was peripheral blood, collected in the second trimester of pregnancy. Receptor source: a female donor with multiple sclerosis, enrolled in a pregnancy study. Both conserved end residues are trimmed from each CDR3. Fields, in order: V gene, clone size, J gene, CDR3 protein. Clone size is given for some rows only: seen once, a few or many times, or a class if the clone is expanded.

TRBV11-2,NA,TRBJ2-7,ASSPGTSGRANSHYEQY
TRBV19,NA,TRBJ1-1,ASSLTGINTEAF
TRBV28,NA,TRBJ2-5,ASSGQGSPETQY
TRBV27,NA,TRBJ2-7,ASSFSGQAIYEQY
TRBV30,NA,TRBJ2-1,AWSKLGHSYNEQF
TRBV7-3,NA,TRBJ2-5,ASSKTGGETQY
TRBV9,NA,TRBJ2-7,ASSGGQGGGEQY
TRBV5-4,NA,TRBJ1-1,ASSLQGARTEAF
TRBV4-1,NA,TRBJ2-3,ASSQEGTSGSTDTQY
TRBV7-7,few,TRBJ2-1,ASSQGRNNEQF
TRBV30,once,TRBJ2-2,AWSRRQGYPGELF
TRBV2,NA,TRBJ2-1,ASSWREAFYNEQF
TRBV4-1,NA,TRBJ2-5,ASSPLGGVQETQY
TRBV28,once,TRBJ2-5,ASSLVQGETQY
TRBV6-1,few,TRBJ2-1,ASSEAHRHNEQF
TRBV19,NA,TRBJ1-1,ASSIPTGVNTEAF
TRBV6-5,NA,TRBJ2-5,ASSYSSGGGQETQY
TRBV9,NA,TRBJ2-1,ASSVGMLGGYNEQF
TRBV6-5,once,TRBJ2-3,ASSYTSGSPDTQY
TRBV6-5,NA,TRBJ2-3,ASSYLASEEDTQY
TRBV5-1,NA,TRBJ2-1,ASVSAGIDEQF
TRBV2,NA,TRBJ1-4,ASNRQGQGEKLF
TRBV5-8,NA,TRBJ2-1,ASSLVEGQMTNNEQF
TRBV4-3,NA,TRBJ2-3,ASSQGGAGGHLRRTDTQY
TRBV25-1,NA,TRBJ1-1,ASSEFGEGRNTEAF
TRBV7-2,NA,TRBJ2-7,ASSFSGVSEQY
TRBV11-2,NA,TRBJ2-7,ASSLVGRTSGFYEQY
TRBV7-6,NA,TRBJ2-3,ASSSGGLTSTQY
TRBV5-4,NA,TRBJ2-2,ASSRLAGGVGRELF
TRBV6-1,NA,TRBJ1-4,ASTLGQGRGEKLF
TRBV11-3,NA,TRBJ2-1,ASSLRRSSYNEQF
TRBV27,NA,TRBJ2-1,ASSLGLAGFEQF
TRBV27,NA,TRBJ1-4,ASSRTGARSEKLF
TRBV2,many,TRBJ1-1,ASSEEAGRRNWEAF
TRBV7-2,NA,TRBJ1-1,ASSVGTYSNTEAF
TRBV6-1,NA,TRBJ1-5,ASREHRRGLINQPQH
TRBV30,NA,TRBJ1-4,AWSADRGREKLF
TRBV7-2,NA,TRBJ1-2,ASSLGVQSVRST
TRBV7-8,NA,TRBJ1-3,ASSLGRMPLRGYGNTIY
TRBV5-5,NA,TRBJ2-2,ASSQGIVMRTGELF
TRBV9,NA,TRBJ2-7,ASSPQGGAYEQY
TRBV28,NA,TRBJ1-5,ASKGNGNQPQH
TRBV7-3,NA,TRBJ2-3,ASSSQQGFSTQY
TRBV5-8,NA,TRBJ1-2,ASSLMTGASYGYT
TRBV5-1,NA,TRBJ2-5,ASSSLGQGGQETQY
TRBV7-9,NA,TRBJ1-1,ASSRGTGVGTEAF
TRBV19,NA,TRBJ2-6,ASSIKGQGPGANVLT
TRBV28,NA,TRBJ1-6,ASSLPDNSPLH
TRBV27,NA,TRBJ1-1,ASSSPLGAF